These 23 T cell receptor beta chains originate from one sample sequenced in a study of monozygotic twins with inflammatory bowel disease. TCRdb reprocessed the 5' RACE reads and keeps a single row for each CDR3 protein, giving no DNA. The sample has under 350,000 distinct CDR3 sequences. Source material: blood. Receptors originate from a human donor with ulcerative colitis or Crohn's disease, or a healthy co-twin of an affected twin (not recorded which).

The rearrangement uses TRBV6-2 or TRBV6-3 and TRBJ2-1; TCRdb picks TRBD2, but there is no DNA to check that call. CDR1 and CDR2 from the germline V gene are MNHEY and SVGEGT. The CDR3 runs 12 residues. The CDR3 is CASSRLGNEQFF.

The chain combines TRBV10-3 with TRBJ1-5; as DNA is missing, the TRBD1 call by TCRdb cannot be tested. The CDR3 length is 14 residues. Germline V gene data show CDR1 as ENHRY and CDR2 as SYGVKD. The CDR3 reads CAISTGNSNQPQHF.

The chain uses TRBV18 and TRBJ2-1. Germline V gives CDR1 KGHSH, CDR2 LQKENI. The CDR3 contains 13 residues. The CDR3 spells CASSQMVVNEQFF.

V is TRBV20-1 and J is TRBJ1-3. The CDR3 has 15 amino acids. Germline V gene data show CDR1 as DFQATT and CDR2 as SNEGSKA (reference sequence). CDR3 sequence: CSARDSGGFGNTIYF.

This chain uses TRBV27 with TRBJ2-7; without DNA, the TCRdb call of TRBD2 cannot be checked. The germline V gene encodes CDR1 MNHEY and CDR2 SMNVEV (reference sequence). The CDR3 totals 13 residues. The CDR3 region is CASRTSGRYEQYF.

This chain uses TRBV18 with TRBJ2-5; checking the TCRdb D call of TRBD1 is not possible without DNA. The CDR3 loop spans 13 amino acids. The germline CDR1 and CDR2 sequences are KGHSH and LQKENI. CDR3 protein: CASSSGIAETQYF.

This rearrangement joins TRBV5-6 to TRBJ2-7; TCRdb designates TRBD2, a call that cannot be tested without DNA. The CDR3 contains 15 residues. Germline V gene lookup returns CDR1 SGHDT and CDR2 YYEEEE. The CDR3 reads CASSPWGTSSTEQYF.

The chain employs TRBV24-1 and TRBJ2-7; TCRdb designates TRBD1, a call that cannot be tested without DNA. CDR3 length: 15 amino acids. Per germline, CDR1 KGHDR and CDR2 SFDVKD. The CDR3 spells CATSGYGTGGYEQYF.

V and J are TRBV25-1 and TRBJ1-1; the D call from TCRdb, TRBD1, cannot be confirmed without DNA. The CDR3 is made up of 14 amino acids. Germline CDR1 reads MGHDK; CDR2 reads SYGVNS. The CDR3 spells CASSEVGQHTEAFF.

The chain employs TRBV25-1 and TRBJ1-2; TCRdb selects TRBD1, and the lack of DNA leaves this call unchecked. The CDR3 sequence is 14 residues long. Germline CDR1 and CDR2: MGHDK and SYGVNS. The CDR3 sequence: CASSEFGTVGGYTF.

This chain connects TRBV6-2 or TRBV6-3 to TRBJ2-3; the D gene TCRdb calls, TRBD1, cannot be checked with no DNA. Germline loops: CDR1 MNHEY, CDR2 SVGEGT. CDR3 length equals 14 residues. The CDR3 sequence: CASAPGQGGDTQYF.

The V call is TRBV7-2, the J call TRBJ1-2; TCRdb gives TRBD1 as the D gene, but with no DNA this cannot be confirmed. The germline V gene has CDR1 SGHTA and CDR2 FQGNSA. CDR3 size: 15 residues. The CDR3 spells CASSPLKYRGYGYTF. Full variable domain (remainder filled in from reference TRBV7-2 and TRBJ1-2): GAGVSQSPSNKVTEKGKDVELRCDPISGHTALYWYRQSLGQGLEFLIYFQGNSAPDKSGLPSDRFSAERTGGSVSTLTIQRTQQEDSAVYLCASSPLKYRGYGYTFGSGTRLTVV.

The chain carries TRBV28 and TRBJ2-5. The CDR3 runs to 11 residues. The germline V gene encodes CDR1 MDHEN and CDR2 SYDVKM. CDR3 region: CASNRRETQYF. The full variable domain, completed using reference TRBV28 and TRBJ2-5, is DVKVTQSSRYLVKRTGEKVFLECVQDMDHENMFWYRQDPGLGLRLIYFSYDVKMKEKGDIPEGYSVSREKKERFSLILESASTNQTSMYLCASNRRETQYFGPGTRLLVL.

The chain joins TRBV9 to TRBJ2-3; TCRdb returns TRBD2, unconfirmable since there is no DNA. Germline lookup yields CDR1 SGDLS and CDR2 YYNGEE. The CDR3 spans 16 residues. This CDR3 reads CASSALAGPSTDTQYF.

The rearrangement uses TRBV6-5 and TRBJ1-5; TCRdb's D gene call, TRBD1, goes unchecked for lack of DNA. Germline V gene data show CDR1 as MNHEY and CDR2 as SVGAGI. The CDR3 is 15 residues long. The CDR3 region is CASISGTGGNQPQHF.

J is TRBJ1-3 and V is TRBV28; no DNA is available, so the TRBD1 call from TCRdb remains unchecked. CDR3 length: 15 amino acids. CDR1 and CDR2 (germline): MDHEN, SYDVKM. The CDR3 spells CASGGQGGSGNTIYF. Together with reference TRBV28 and TRBJ1-3, the CDR3 gives the full variable domain: DVKVTQSSRYLVKRTGEKVFLECVQDMDHENMFWYRQDPGLGLRLIYFSYDVKMKEKGDIPEGYSVSREKKERFSLILESASTNQTSMYLCASGGQGGSGNTIYFGEGSWLTVV.

The chain uses TRBV12-3 or TRBV12-4 and TRBJ2-1; TCRdb's D call of TRBD1 is untestable without DNA. CDR3 size: 16 residues. The CDR3 here is CASSLERGQPYNEQFF.

J is TRBJ1-3 and V is TRBV28. Germline loops: CDR1 MDHEN, CDR2 SYDVKM. The CDR3 consists of 15 residues. The CDR3: CASSTRLTSGNTIYF.

The chain combines TRBV6-1 with TRBJ2-7; no DNA is available, so the TRBD1 call from TCRdb remains unchecked. The CDR3 is 12 residues long. Looked up from germline, CDR1 is MNHNS and CDR2 is SASEGT. CDR3 sequence reads: CATAPGAYEQYF.

V gene TRBV7-6 combines with J gene TRBJ2-1; checking the TCRdb D call of TRBD1 is not possible without DNA. CDR3 length: 16 residues. Germline-derived CDR1 and CDR2 are SGHVS and FNYEAQ. The CDR3 spells CASSVTGTASYNEQFF.

The J gene is TRBJ2-1, the V gene TRBV5-1; TCRdb returns TRBD1, unconfirmable since there is no DNA. Germline CDR1 is SGHRS and CDR2 is YFSETQ. The CDR3 runs to 16 residues. The CDR3 spells CASSLKFGDRVDEQFF.

The J gene is TRBJ2-7, the V gene TRBV18; the D gene TCRdb calls, TRBD1, cannot be checked with no DNA. Per germline, CDR1 KGHSH and CDR2 LQKENI. CDR3 size: 14 residues. The CDR3: CASQTGTGSYEQYF. The full variable domain, with the rest looked up from reference TRBV18 and TRBJ2-7, is NAGVMQNPRHLVRRRGQEARLRCSPMKGHSHVYWYRQLPEEGLKFMVYLQKENIIDESGMPKERFSAEFPKEGPSILRIQQVVRGDSAAYFCASQTGTGSYEQYFGPGTRLTVT.

The J gene is TRBJ2-5, the V gene TRBV25-1; absent DNA, TCRdb's TRBD1 call cannot be checked. CDR1 and CDR2 from the germline V gene are MGHDK and SYGVNS. There are 14 residues in the CDR3. CDR3 residues: CASSEPGVGETQYF.